What follows describes a single TCR beta chain. As yet, its antigen is unknown. The data are from a study of shared clonotypes between healthy human individuals. Study-wide points: Clonotypes shared by all four donors outscored non-shared clonotypes in generation probability.

Sequencing was performed with immunoSEQ multiplex PCR; in TCRdb, only in-frame clones are kept and a portion is missing. The repertoire holds about 580,000 clones, with about 98% as singletons. Naive CD8 cells lacked CD45RO, underwent positive selection for CCR7 and left out terminally differentiated effector memory CD45RA+ cells. Between the trimmed V and J ends, which lost 5 bases and 1 base, there was a span of 14 bases. The length of the CDR3 is 15 residues. Germline V lookup: CDR1 ENHRY, CDR2 SYGVKD. This clonotype originated in a young man in good health. This chain connects TRBV10-3 to TRBJ2-5; the D gene could be TRBD1 or TRBD2 (7 bases each). The sample was naive CD8+ T cells sorted from blood. DNA of the CDR3: TGTGCCATCAGTCTTCAGGGGGGGGTCCAAGAGACCCAGTACTTC. As protein: CAISLQGGVQETQYF.